The subject of this entry is one TCR beta chain. PCR involved 60 Vbeta and 13 Jbeta primers. Sequencing used immunoSEQ multiplex PCR; TCRdb keeps in-frame clones, though not all of them. The data show more than 150,000 clones, with more than 75% seen just once and 0.2% to 0.3% held by the top ten. With V trimmed by 5 bases and J by 4 bases, 6 bases remained unmatched. The CDR3 has 16 amino acids. Germline lookup yields CDR1 MNHEY and CDR2 SMNVEV (reference sequence). These data come from a study of cytomegalovirus exposure and HLA in healthy donors. The V and J genes are TRBV27 and TRBJ2-5, with TRBD2 identical over 14 bases. Sequenced: PBMCs. The sequence was obtained from a girl in the first two years of life in good health and CMV-seronegative. In nucleotides, the CDR3 is TGTGCCAGCAGTCGCCGACTAGCGGGGGGGCGAGAGACCCAGTACTTC. Amino acids: CASSRRLAGGRETQYF.